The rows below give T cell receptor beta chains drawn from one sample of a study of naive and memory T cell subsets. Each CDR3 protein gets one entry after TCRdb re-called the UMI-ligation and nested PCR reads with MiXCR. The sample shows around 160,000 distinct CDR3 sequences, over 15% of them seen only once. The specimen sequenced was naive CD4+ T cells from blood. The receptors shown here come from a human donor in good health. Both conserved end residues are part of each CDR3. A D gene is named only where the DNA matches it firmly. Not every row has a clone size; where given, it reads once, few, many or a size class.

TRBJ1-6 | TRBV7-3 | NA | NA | TGTGCCAGCAGCTCCTACAGGGATTCACCCCTCCACTTT | CASSSYRDSPLHF
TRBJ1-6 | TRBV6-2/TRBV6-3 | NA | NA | TGTGCCAGCAGATCCGGCCTTCTTAATTCACCCCTCCACTTT | CASRSGLLNSPLHF
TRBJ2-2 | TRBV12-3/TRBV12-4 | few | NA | TGTGCCAGCAGTTTATCTGTGGGGTTTTGGACCGGGGAGCTGTTTTTT | CASSLSVGFWTGELFF
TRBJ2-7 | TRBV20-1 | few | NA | TGCAGTGCTAGAGAAGACAGCTACGAGCAGTACTTC | CSAREDSYEQYF
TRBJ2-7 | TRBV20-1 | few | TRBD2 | TGCAGTGCACCGACTACGACTAGCGGGAGATACGAGCAGTACTTC | CSAPTTTSGRYEQYF
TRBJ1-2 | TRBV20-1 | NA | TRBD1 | TGCAGTGCCCCGAAGGGGGACAGGGGGCAAGCTGGCTATGGCTACACCTTC | CSAPKGDRGQAGYGYTF
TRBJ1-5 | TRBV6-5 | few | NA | TGTGCCAGCAGTTACAGGTATAGCAATCAGCCCCAGCATTTT | CASSYRYSNQPQHF
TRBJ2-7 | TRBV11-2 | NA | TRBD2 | TGTGCCAGCAGCTTAGATGAGATGAGCGGGAGGGCCGGCGAGCAGTACTTC | CASSLDEMSGRAGEQYF
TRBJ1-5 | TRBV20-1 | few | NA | TGCAGTGGGGCAGCAGGCAGCAATCAGCCCCAGCATTTT | CSGAAGSNQPQHF
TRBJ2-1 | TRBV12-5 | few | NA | TGTGCTAGTGGTTTGTCAGGGGCTAGCGGATTCTACAATGAGCAGTTCTTC | CASGLSGASGFYNEQFF
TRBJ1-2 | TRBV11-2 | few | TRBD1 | TGTGCCAGCAGCTCCCGGGGGCTGGGACAGCAAAATGGCTACACCTTC | CASSSRGLGQQNGYTF
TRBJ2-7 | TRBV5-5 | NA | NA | TGTGCCAGCAGCTTGGTTAATTCTGCCTACGAGCAGTACTTC | CASSLVNSAYEQYF
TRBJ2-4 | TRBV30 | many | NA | TGTGCCTGGAGCGGGATGTCCCCAAAGATCCTAATTCAGTACTTC | CAWSGMSPKILIQYF